This TCR beta chain was found in a study of shared clonotypes between healthy human individuals. Germline V gene data show CDR1 as SGDLS and CDR2 as YYNGEE. Losses at the gene ends were 0 bases for V and 1 base for J; bases not matched to a gene: 9. This CDR3 spans 20 amino acids. Repertoires were generated with immunoSEQ multiplex PCR, while TCRdb's copy carries only in-frame clones and drops some. The profile shows about 2.3 million clones, 80% to 95% of them singletons. The split of CD4+ cells yielded CD45RA+ naive and CD45RA-negative memory subsets. Sequencing was done on a sample of naive CD4+ T cells from PBMCs. Sample subset: CD45RA+ positively selected. This sequence originates from a man aged 18 to 30 in good health. Some clones in this sample may be carry-over from other donors' samples. The V and J genes are TRBV9 and TRBJ2-1; TRBD2 agrees at 14 bases. For the CDR3, the DNA is TGTGCCAGCAGCGTAGGTCTCGGGACTAGCGGGAGTAGGTCCTACAATGAGCAGTTCTTC. As protein: CASSVGLGTSGSRSYNEQFF.